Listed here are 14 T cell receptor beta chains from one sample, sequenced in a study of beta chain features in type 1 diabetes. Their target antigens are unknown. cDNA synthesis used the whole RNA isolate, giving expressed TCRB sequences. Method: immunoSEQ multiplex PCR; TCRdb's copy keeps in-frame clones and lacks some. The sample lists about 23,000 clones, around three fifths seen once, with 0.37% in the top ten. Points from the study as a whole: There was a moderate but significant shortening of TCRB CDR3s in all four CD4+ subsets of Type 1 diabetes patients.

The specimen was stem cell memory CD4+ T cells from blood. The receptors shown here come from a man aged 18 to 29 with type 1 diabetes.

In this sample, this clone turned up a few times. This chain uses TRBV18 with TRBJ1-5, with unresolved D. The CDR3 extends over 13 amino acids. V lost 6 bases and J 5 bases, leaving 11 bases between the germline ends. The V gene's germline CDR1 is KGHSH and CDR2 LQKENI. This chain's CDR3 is CASSLLEDQPQHF. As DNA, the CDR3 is TGTGCCAGCTCCCTCCTCGAGGATCAGCCCCAGCATTTT.

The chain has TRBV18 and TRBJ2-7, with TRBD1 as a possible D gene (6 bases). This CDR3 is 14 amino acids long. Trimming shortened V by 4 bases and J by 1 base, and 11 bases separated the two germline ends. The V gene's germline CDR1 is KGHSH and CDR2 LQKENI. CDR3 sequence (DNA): TGTGCCAGCTCACAAAACAGGGAGTCCTACGAGCAGTACTTC. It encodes CASSQNRESYEQYF.

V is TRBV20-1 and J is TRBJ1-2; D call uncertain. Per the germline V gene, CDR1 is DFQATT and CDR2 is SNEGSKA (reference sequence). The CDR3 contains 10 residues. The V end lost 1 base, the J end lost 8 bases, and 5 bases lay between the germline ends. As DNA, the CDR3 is TGCAGTGCTAGAGTCCAGGGCTACACCTTC. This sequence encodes CSARVQGYTF.

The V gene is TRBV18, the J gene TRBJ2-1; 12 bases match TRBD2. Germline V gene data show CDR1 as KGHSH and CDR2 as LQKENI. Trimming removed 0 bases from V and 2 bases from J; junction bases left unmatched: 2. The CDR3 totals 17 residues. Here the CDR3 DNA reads TGTGCCAGCTCACCACCCGGACTAGCGGGACCCTACAATGAGCAGTTCTTC. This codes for CASSPPGLAGPYNEQFF.

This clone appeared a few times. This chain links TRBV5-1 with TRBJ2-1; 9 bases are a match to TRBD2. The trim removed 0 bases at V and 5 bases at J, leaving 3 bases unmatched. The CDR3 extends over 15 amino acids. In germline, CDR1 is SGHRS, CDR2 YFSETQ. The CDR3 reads CASSLVAGGNNEQFF. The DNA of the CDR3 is TGCGCCAGCAGCTTGGTTGCGGGGGGGAACAATGAGCAGTTCTTC.

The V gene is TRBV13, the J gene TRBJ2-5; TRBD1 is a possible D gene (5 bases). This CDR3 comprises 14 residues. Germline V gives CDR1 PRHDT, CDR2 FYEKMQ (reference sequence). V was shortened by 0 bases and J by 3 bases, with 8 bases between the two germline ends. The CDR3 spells CASSLGGLKETQYF. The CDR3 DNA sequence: TGTGCCAGCAGCTTAGGGGGGCTCAAAGAGACCCAGTACTTC.

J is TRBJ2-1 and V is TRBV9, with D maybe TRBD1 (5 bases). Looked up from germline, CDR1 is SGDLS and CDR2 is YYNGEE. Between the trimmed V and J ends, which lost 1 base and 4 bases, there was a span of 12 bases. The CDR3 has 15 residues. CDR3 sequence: CASSVPDRLYNEQFF. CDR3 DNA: TGTGCCAGCAGCGTACCCGACAGACTTTACAATGAGCAGTTCTTC.

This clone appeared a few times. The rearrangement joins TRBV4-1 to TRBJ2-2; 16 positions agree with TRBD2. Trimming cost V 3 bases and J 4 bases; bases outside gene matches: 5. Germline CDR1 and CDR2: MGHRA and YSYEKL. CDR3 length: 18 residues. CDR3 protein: CASSHTGLAGGRTGELFF. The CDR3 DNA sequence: TGCGCCAGCAGCCACACGGGACTAGCGGGGGGGCGCACCGGGGAGCTGTTTTTT.

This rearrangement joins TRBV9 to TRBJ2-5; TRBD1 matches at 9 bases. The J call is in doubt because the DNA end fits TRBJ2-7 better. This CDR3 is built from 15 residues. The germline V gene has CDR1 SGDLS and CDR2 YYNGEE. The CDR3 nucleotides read TGTGCCAGCAGCGCTGAGGGACAGGGTACCTACGAGCAGTACTTC. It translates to CASSAEGQGTYEQYF.

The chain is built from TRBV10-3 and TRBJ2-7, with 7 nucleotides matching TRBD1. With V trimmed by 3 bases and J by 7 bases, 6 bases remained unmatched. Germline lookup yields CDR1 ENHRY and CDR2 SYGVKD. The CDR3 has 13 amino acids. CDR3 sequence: CAISDDRENEQYF. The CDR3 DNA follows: TGTGCCATCAGTGATGACAGGGAAAATGAGCAGTACTTC.

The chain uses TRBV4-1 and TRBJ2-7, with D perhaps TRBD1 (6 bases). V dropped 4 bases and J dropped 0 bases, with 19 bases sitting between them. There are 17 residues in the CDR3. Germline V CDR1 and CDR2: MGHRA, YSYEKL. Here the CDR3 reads CASSPFPGTRDSYEQYF. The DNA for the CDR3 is TGCGCCAGCAGCCCCTTCCCCGGGACAAGGGACTCCTACGAGCAGTACTTC.

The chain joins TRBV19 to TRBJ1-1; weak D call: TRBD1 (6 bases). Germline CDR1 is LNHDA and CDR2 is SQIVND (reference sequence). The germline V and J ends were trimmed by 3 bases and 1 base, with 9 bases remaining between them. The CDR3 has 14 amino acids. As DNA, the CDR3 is TGTGCCAGTAGTATCGGACAGACGAACACTGAAGCTTTCTTT. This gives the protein CASSIGQTNTEAFF.

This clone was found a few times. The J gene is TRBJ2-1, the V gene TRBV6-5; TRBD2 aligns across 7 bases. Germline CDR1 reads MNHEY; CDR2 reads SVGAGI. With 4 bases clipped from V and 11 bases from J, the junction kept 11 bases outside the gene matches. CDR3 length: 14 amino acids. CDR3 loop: CASSSTGTMVKQFF. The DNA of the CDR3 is TGTGCCAGCAGTTCGACCGGGACTATGGTTAAGCAGTTCTTC.

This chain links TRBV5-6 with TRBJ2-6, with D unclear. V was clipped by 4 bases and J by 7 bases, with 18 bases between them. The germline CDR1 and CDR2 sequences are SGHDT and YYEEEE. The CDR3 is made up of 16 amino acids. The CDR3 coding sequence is TGTGCCAGCAGCCTTTATGGTGGGTCTAGAGCCAACGTCCTGACTTTC. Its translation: CASSLYGGSRANVLTF.